This paragraph covers one T cell receptor (beta chain) sequence. Antigen: not known. These data belong to a study of identical twins. Findings and caveats of the study: Twin pairs' shared out-of-frame alpha sequences were enriched in low generation probability.

A universal primer binding site was introduced by template switching. The final cDNA contained unique molecular identifiers. MiXCR, applied by TCRdb to the 5' RACE reads, yields one record per CDR3 protein. Among about 690,000 distinct CDR3 sequences listed, approximately 6.1% were seen once. Germline V lookup: CDR1 MGHRA, CDR2 YSYEKL. The CDR3 spans 17 residues. The trim removed 0 bases at V and 0 bases at J, leaving 5 bases unmatched. This sequence originates from a young man in good health. Sequenced: naive T cells sorted from blood. The chain recombines TRBV4-1 with TRBJ2-1, with 7 positions matching TRBD2. The CDR3 is CASSQEQGGSSYNEQFF. In nucleotides, the CDR3 is TGCGCCAGCAGCCAAGAACAAGGCGGGAGCTCCTACAATGAGCAGTTCTTC.